Listed below are T cell receptor beta chains from one sample, sequenced in a study of naive and memory T cell subsets. Via MiXCR, TCRdb re-called the UMI-ligation and nested PCR reads, giving one row per CDR3 protein. The sample has 90,000 to 120,000 distinct CDR3 sequences; approximately 15% are singletons. The specimen sequenced was naive CD8+ T cells from blood. These receptors came from a human donor in good health. The CDR3 runs from the conserved cysteine through the conserved F or W. D genes are given only for firm matches. A row's size may be missing; if present it is once, few, many or a size class.

cdr3_aa: CASHISSGGSTDTQYF
cdr3_nt: TGTGCCAGCCATATTTCATCTGGCGGATCCACAGATACGCAGTATTTT
d_call: -
clone_size: -
v_call: TRBV2
j_call: TRBJ2-3

cdr3_aa: CATSDGGGIAF
cdr3_nt: TGTGCCACCAGTGATGGAGGAGGAATAGCTTTC
d_call: -
clone_size: -
v_call: TRBV24-1
j_call: TRBJ2-7

cdr3_aa: CASSESSGSNNEQFF
cdr3_nt: TGCGCCAGCAGTGAATCTAGCGGGAGTAACAATGAGCAGTTCTTC
d_call: TRBD2
clone_size: -
v_call: TRBV10-1
j_call: TRBJ2-1

cdr3_aa: CSVGWGQVEGEKLFF
cdr3_nt: TGCAGCGTTGGCTGGGGGCAGGTGGAAGGTGAAAAACTGTTTTTT
d_call: -
clone_size: many
v_call: TRBV29-1
j_call: TRBJ1-4

cdr3_aa: CASSFVRVGYTF
cdr3_nt: TGTGCCAGCAGTTTCGTGAGGGTTGGCTACACCTTC
d_call: -
clone_size: -
v_call: TRBV28
j_call: TRBJ1-2

cdr3_aa: CASTRSYEQYF
cdr3_nt: TGTGCCAGCACCCGCTCCTACGAGCAGTACTTC
d_call: -
clone_size: -
v_call: TRBV2
j_call: TRBJ2-7

cdr3_aa: CASGRAGANVLTF
cdr3_nt: TGCGCCAGCGGCCGAGCTGGGGCCAACGTCCTGACTTTC
d_call: -
clone_size: many
v_call: TRBV4-3
j_call: TRBJ2-6

cdr3_aa: CASSYSTEIRGYTF
cdr3_nt: TGTGCCAGCAGTTACTCAACAGAGATCAGGGGCTACACCTTC
d_call: -
clone_size: -
v_call: TRBV6-5
j_call: TRBJ1-2

cdr3_aa: CASSQEGATPFAGTQYF
cdr3_nt: TGTGCCAGCAGCCAAGAGGGGGCGACTCCCTTCGCGGGGACGCAGTATTTT
d_call: -
clone_size: few
v_call: TRBV3-1
j_call: TRBJ2-3

cdr3_aa: CASSTGQASNTEAFF
cdr3_nt: TGTGCCAGCAGCACGGGACAGGCCTCGAACACTGAAGCTTTCTTT
d_call: TRBD1
clone_size: -
v_call: TRBV7-9
j_call: TRBJ1-1

cdr3_aa: CATSRGGGQAPNEQFF
cdr3_nt: TGTGCCACCAGCAGAGGTGGGGGACAGGCCCCTAATGAGCAGTTCTTC
d_call: TRBD1
clone_size: -
v_call: TRBV15
j_call: TRBJ2-1

cdr3_aa: CASSQGGGPGWNIQYF
cdr3_nt: TGTGCCAGCAGCCAAGGTGGGGGGCCTGGTTGGAACATTCAGTACTTC
d_call: -
clone_size: few
v_call: TRBV3-1
j_call: TRBJ2-4

cdr3_aa: CASSQDWGRDEQYF
cdr3_nt: TGTGCCAGCAGCCAAGACTGGGGCAGGGACGAGCAGTACTTC
d_call: -
clone_size: -
v_call: TRBV3-1
j_call: TRBJ2-7

cdr3_aa: CASSPEGVSTDTQYF
cdr3_nt: TGTGCCAGCAGCCCAGAGGGGGTAAGCACAGATACGCAGTATTTT
d_call: -
clone_size: few
v_call: TRBV3-1
j_call: TRBJ2-3

cdr3_aa: CASSRAGASYNEQFF
cdr3_nt: TGTGCCAGCAGTCGAGCGGGGGCCTCCTACAATGAGCAGTTCTTC
d_call: TRBD2
clone_size: -
v_call: TRBV12-3/TRBV12-4
j_call: TRBJ2-1

cdr3_aa: CASSLGQGDYEQYF
cdr3_nt: TGTGCCAGCAGCTTAGGACAGGGGGACTACGAGCAGTACTTC
d_call: TRBD1
clone_size: many
v_call: TRBV11-2
j_call: TRBJ2-7

cdr3_aa: CASSPSWGEGPYNEQFF
cdr3_nt: TGTGCCAGCAGCCCCAGTTGGGGGGAGGGCCCCTACAATGAGCAGTTCTTC
d_call: TRBD2
clone_size: -
v_call: TRBV3-1
j_call: TRBJ2-1

cdr3_aa: CASSQDRSGTGDYGYTF
cdr3_nt: TGCGCCAGCAGCCAAGATCGCTCCGGGACAGGGGACTATGGCTACACCTTC
d_call: TRBD1
clone_size: many
v_call: TRBV4-3
j_call: TRBJ1-2

cdr3_aa: CASSPLFGQTNTGELFF
cdr3_nt: TGCGCCAGCAGCCCCCTCTTCGGGCAGACGAACACCGGGGAGCTGTTTTTT
d_call: -
clone_size: many
v_call: TRBV4-3
j_call: TRBJ2-2

cdr3_aa: CSVASPSTVYNEQFF
cdr3_nt: TGCAGCGTTGCGTCCCCTTCGACGGTGTACAATGAGCAGTTCTTC
d_call: -
clone_size: -
v_call: TRBV29-1
j_call: TRBJ2-1

cdr3_aa: CASSERAQASTDTQYF
cdr3_nt: TGCGCCAGCAGTGAGAGGGCCCAGGCGAGCACAGATACGCAGTATTTT
d_call: -
clone_size: -
v_call: TRBV10-2
j_call: TRBJ2-3

cdr3_aa: CASSQDLGGDEQFF
cdr3_nt: TGCGCCAGCAGCCAAGATTTGGGGGGGGATGAGCAGTTCTTC
d_call: TRBD2
clone_size: few
v_call: TRBV4-3
j_call: TRBJ2-1

cdr3_aa: CASSADNFYGYTF
cdr3_nt: TGTGCCAGCAGCGCAGACAACTTCTATGGCTACACCTTC
d_call: -
clone_size: many
v_call: TRBV11-3
j_call: TRBJ1-2

cdr3_aa: CASSFGVASGELFF
cdr3_nt: TGTGCCAGCAGTTTTGGGGTAGCGAGCGGGGAGCTGTTTTTT
d_call: -
clone_size: -
v_call: TRBV12-3/TRBV12-4
j_call: TRBJ2-2

cdr3_aa: CASSFQRGSTDTQYF
cdr3_nt: TGTGCCAGCAGTTTCCAGCGGGGAAGCACAGATACGCAGTATTTT
d_call: TRBD2
clone_size: -
v_call: TRBV27
j_call: TRBJ2-3

cdr3_aa: CASSLHLQETQYF
cdr3_nt: TGTGCCAGCAGCTTACACTTACAAGAGACCCAGTACTTC
d_call: -
clone_size: many
v_call: TRBV7-6
j_call: TRBJ2-5

cdr3_aa: CASSTGSSSYEQYF
cdr3_nt: TGTGCCAGCAGTACAGGTTCTAGCTCCTACGAGCAGTACTTC
d_call: -
clone_size: many
v_call: TRBV9
j_call: TRBJ2-7

cdr3_aa: CASSFPLGLAVSYEQYF
cdr3_nt: TGTGCCAGCAGTTTCCCCCTGGGACTAGCGGTCAGCTACGAGCAGTACTTC
d_call: TRBD2
clone_size: many
v_call: TRBV2
j_call: TRBJ2-7

cdr3_aa: CASSSGGFNQPQHF
cdr3_nt: TGTGCCAGCAGTTCAGGGGGCTTCAATCAGCCCCAGCATTTT
d_call: TRBD1
clone_size: -
v_call: TRBV6-6
j_call: TRBJ1-5

cdr3_aa: CASRDGLAGVGELFF
cdr3_nt: TGTGCCAGCAGGGACGGACTAGCGGGAGTCGGGGAGCTGTTTTTT
d_call: TRBD2
clone_size: -
v_call: TRBV13
j_call: TRBJ2-2

cdr3_aa: CASSFWSGEQFF
cdr3_nt: TGTGCCAGCAGTTTTTGGTCGGGAGAGCAGTTCTTC
d_call: -
clone_size: -
v_call: TRBV27
j_call: TRBJ2-1

cdr3_aa: CASSSGLNTDTQYF
cdr3_nt: TGTGCCAGCAGCTCGGGACTAAACACAGATACGCAGTATTTT
d_call: TRBD2
clone_size: -
v_call: TRBV5-4
j_call: TRBJ2-3